This T cell receptor (beta chain) was identified in a study of T cell clusters in autoimmune cytopenias. TRB amplification used roughly 250 ng of peripheral blood genomic DNA. The length of the CDR3 is 13 residues. Per the germline V gene, CDR1 is SGHRS and CDR2 is YFSETQ. Study outcomes and limitations: TRB repertoire shifts in secondary cytopenia and chronic lymphocytic leukemia mostly reflected lymphoma, not autoimmunity. Physiological T cell clusters of healthy donors were apparently absent in primary autoimmune cytopenia patients. The T cell clusters came from computational analysis alone and lack functional validation. Active autoimmune hepatitis patients had roughly 2.9-fold fewer exclusive TRB clusters than healthy donors.

TRB rearrangements were amplified by touch-down multiplex PCR with mixed TRB-A/B primers. TCRdb reprocessed the multiplex PCR reads and keeps a single row for each CDR3 protein, giving no DNA. The sample holds around 10,000 distinct CDR3 sequences. This clonotype is labeled medium-sized based on frequency. The target antigen is unknown. Sequencing was carried out using peripheral blood. The chain uses TRBV5-1 and TRBJ2-7; TCRdb lists TRBD1, though no DNA is available to test this call. This clonotype was sampled from a human donor with an autoimmune cytopenia or autoimmune hepatitis (not recorded which). The CDR3 here is CASSLEGTYEQYF.